These 32 T cell receptor beta chains were all obtained from the same sample, sequenced in a study of T cell clonotyping in hematopoietic cell transplantation. The table came from immunoSEQ multiplex PCR; TCRdb's copy has only in-frame clones and leaves some out. The sample consists of more than 70,000 clones, approximately 95% of them appearing once. Time point indicated: recipient sample about 28 days before transplant, after cytoreduction. The starting material was peripheral blood mononuclear cells, obtained before stem cell transplant. Receptors were obtained from a woman between 50 and 59 years old with acute myeloid leukemia. Some clones in this sample may be carry-over from other donors' samples.

The J gene is TRBJ1-5, the V gene TRBV6-1, with 7 bases lining up with TRBD1. The ends lost 8 bases at V and 7 bases at J; junction bases unmatched: 8. Germline V gene data show CDR1 as MNHNS and CDR2 as SASEGT. The CDR3 has 13 residues. The CDR3 region has the DNA TGTGCCAGCCTTGGACAGGTAGAGCAGCCCCAGCATTTT. This codes for CASLGQVEQPQHF.

The V call is TRBV28, the J call TRBJ1-6; a weak D match, TRBD1 (6 bases). CDR3 length equals 17 residues. The germline V gene encodes CDR1 MDHEN and CDR2 SYDVKM. The V and J ends lost 6 bases and 0 bases respectively, with 15 bases between them. CDR3: CASRLELGGSYNSPLHF. The CDR3, as DNA: TGTGCCAGCAGGTTAGAGCTAGGGGGCTCCTATAATTCACCCCTCCACTTT.

The chain carries TRBV11-2 and TRBJ2-7; 14 bases line up with TRBD2. This CDR3 spans 15 amino acids. V lost 1 base, J lost 4 bases, and 0 bases stayed unmatched. The germline V gene encodes CDR1 SGHAT and CDR2 FQNNGV. CDR3 residues: CASSLGLAGGYEQYF. CDR3 DNA: TGTGCCAGCAGCTTAGGACTAGCGGGAGGGTACGAGCAGTACTTC.

The rearrangement links TRBV11-2 to TRBJ2-6, with D possibly TRBD2 on 5 matching bases. Trimming took off 4 bases at V and 1 base at J, with 11 bases between the two ends. CDR3 length: 16 residues. Germline V gene lookup returns CDR1 SGHAT and CDR2 FQNNGV. CDR3 sequence: CASSSSWESGANVLTF. The CDR3 DNA reads TGTGCCAGCAGCTCCTCCTGGGAGTCTGGGGCCAACGTCCTGACTTTC.

V usage is TRBV11-1 and J usage is TRBJ1-2; D is uncertain. This CDR3 contains 14 residues. The germline CDR1 and CDR2 sequences are SGHAT and FQDESV (reference sequence). V was clipped by 1 base and J by 8 bases, with 14 bases between them. In nucleotides, the CDR3 is TGTGCCAGCAGCTTAGAGAGGTCAGGATCCGGCTACACCTTC. Its protein product is CASSLERSGSGYTF.

The gene calls are TRBV7-2 and TRBJ1-2; D possibly corresponds to TRBD1 (6 bases). Between the trimmed V and J ends, which lost 7 bases and 0 bases, there was a span of 15 bases. Germline V gene lookup returns CDR1 SGHTA and CDR2 FQGNSA. The CDR3 loop spans 15 amino acids. Here the CDR3 DNA reads TGTGCCAGCACCCCTCCCTGGACAGCTAACTATGGCTACACCTTC. It translates to CASTPPWTANYGYTF.

This chain connects TRBV4-1 to TRBJ1-1; the D is unclear. There are 13 residues in the CDR3. Looked up from germline, CDR1 is MGHRA and CDR2 is YSYEKL. V was clipped by 1 base and J by 1 base, with 4 bases between them. As DNA, the CDR3 is TGCGCCAGCAGCCAAGGTTCGAACACTGAAGCTTTCTTT. Translation gives CASSQGSNTEAFF.

The CDR3 bases are TGTGCCAGCAGTGAAGGAGCACCGAGCTCCTACAATGAGCAGTTCTTC. Translating gives CASSEGAPSSYNEQFF. The V gene is TRBV2, the J gene TRBJ2-1; D is ambiguous. V was clipped by 1 base and J by 0 bases, with 10 bases between them. CDR1 and CDR2 from the germline V gene are SNHLY and FYNNEI. There are 16 residues in the CDR3. Full variable domain (rest looked up from reference TRBV2 and TRBJ2-1): EPEVTQTPSHQVTQMGQEVILRCVPISNHLYFYWYRQILGQKVEFLVSFYNNEISEKSEIFDDQFSVERPDGSNFTLKIRSTKLEDSAMYFCASSEGAPSSYNEQFFGPGTRLTVL.

The chain combines TRBV9 with TRBJ2-5; 8 nucleotides agree with TRBD1. The CDR3 loop spans 14 amino acids. The trim removed 3 bases at V and 2 bases at J, leaving 3 bases unmatched. Germline V lookup: CDR1 SGDLS, CDR2 YYNGEE. CDR3 residues: CASSARTGQETQYF. The CDR3 DNA sequence: TGTGCCAGCAGCGCGCGGACAGGGCAAGAGACCCAGTACTTC.

The CDR3 protein is CARSVGLGLGSLHF. Here the CDR3 DNA reads TGTGCCAGAAGCGTAGGACTGGGGCTGGGGTCCCTCCACTTT. This chain connects TRBV5-3 to TRBJ1-6, with D perhaps matching TRBD1 (5 bases). TRBV5-3 belongs to the ORF category, with a function that is uncertain. V was pared by 4 bases and J by 14 bases, with 19 bases between. The CDR3 extends over 14 amino acids.

The chain joins TRBV29-1 to TRBJ1-5, with no clear D. Trimming shortened V by 4 bases and J by 1 base, and 8 bases separated the two germline ends. Germline V gene sequence: CDR1 SQVTM, CDR2 ANQGSEA. The CDR3 contains 13 residues. The CDR3 DNA follows: TGCAGCGTTGCCATATCAAGCAATCAGCCCCAGCATTTT. Translation: CSVAISSNQPQHF.

V gene TRBV19 combines with J gene TRBJ2-7; perhaps D is TRBD1 or TRBD2 (5 bases each). Germline V gives CDR1 LNHDA, CDR2 SQIVND (reference sequence). The CDR3 is 12 residues long. Trimming cost V 6 bases and J 6 bases, with 12 bases left between them. The CDR3 here is CASRLHGGEQYF. Here the CDR3 DNA reads TGTGCCAGTAGGTTACATGGGGGCGAGCAGTACTTC.

The chain combines TRBV30 with TRBJ2-1; weak D call: TRBD2 (5 bases). The V end was cut by 3 bases, the J end by 0 bases, with 15 bases between. The CDR3 totals 16 residues. Germline CDR1 is GTSNPN and CDR2 is SVGIG (reference sequence). The CDR3 DNA is TGTGCCTGGAGAGGACTGGGCTTTAGCTCCTACAATGAGCAGTTCTTC. Amino acids: CAWRGLGFSSYNEQFF.

The rearrangement joins TRBV29-1 to TRBJ1-5; TRBD1 might be the D (6 bases). V shed 3 bases and J shed 7 bases, with 13 bases lying between them. Per germline, CDR1 SQVTM and CDR2 ANQGSEA. The CDR3 runs to 13 residues. As DNA, the CDR3 is TGCAGCGTTGAGTCACAGGGCGGCCAGCCCCAGCATTTT. Amino acids: CSVESQGGQPQHF.

The chain is built from TRBV19 and TRBJ2-4; D gene unclear. There are 13 residues in the CDR3. The V gene lost 3 bases and the J gene lost 8 bases, with 11 bases spanning the gap. Germline V CDR1 and CDR2: LNHDA, SQIVND (reference sequence). The CDR3 spells CASSILGIDIQYF. Written as DNA, the CDR3 is TGTGCCAGTAGTATCCTGGGTATCGACATTCAGTACTTC.

CDR3 amino acids: CASSTTQGPYEQYF. Written as DNA, the CDR3 is TGTGCCAGTAGTACCACACAGGGCCCCTACGAGCAGTACTTC. This chain connects TRBV19 to TRBJ2-7, with D perhaps TRBD1 (6 bases). Germline V gene lookup returns CDR1 LNHDA and CDR2 SQIVND (reference sequence). This CDR3 spans 14 amino acids. V lost 4 bases and J 2 bases, leaving 12 bases between the germline ends.

The chain is built from TRBV5-6 and TRBJ2-3; TRBD2 is a possible D gene (5 bases). Trimming shortened V by 4 bases and J by 12 bases, and 12 bases separated the two germline ends. Germline V gene lookup returns CDR1 SGHDT and CDR2 YYEEEE. This CDR3 contains 11 residues. The CDR3 coding sequence is TGTGCCAGCAGCGAGGGATCTAGTCAGTATTTT. Its translation is CASSEGSSQYF.

The chain is built from TRBV5-1 and TRBJ1-2; D is uncertain. V lost 0 bases, J lost 4 bases, and 7 bases lay in between. Germline CDR1 and CDR2: SGHRS and YFSETQ. The CDR3 consists of 13 residues. The CDR3 protein is CASSLEVGYGYTF. In DNA form, the CDR3 reads TGCGCCAGCAGCTTGGAGGTCGGCTATGGCTACACCTTC.

J is TRBJ1-2 and V is TRBV10-3; D call uncertain. V gave up 0 bases and J gave up 8 bases, with 7 bases separating them. CDR1 ENHRY and CDR2 SYGVKD come from the germline V gene. The CDR3 covers 12 residues. For the CDR3, the DNA is TGTGCCATCAGTGAGTCGAGTGCGGGCTACACCTTC. This encodes CAISESSAGYTF.

CDR3 residues: CAWRSTGENSPLHF. The DNA for the CDR3 is TGTGCCTGGAGGTCGACAGGGGAAAATTCACCCCTCCACTTT. The V call is TRBV30, the J call TRBJ1-6, with 8 bases identical to TRBD1. CDR1 and CDR2 (germline): GTSNPN, SVGIG (reference sequence). Trimming cost V 3 bases and J 7 bases; bases outside gene matches: 5. The CDR3 extends over 14 amino acids.

The rearrangement joins TRBV5-1 to TRBJ2-3; the D gene is possibly TRBD2 (5 bases). Deletions cut 4 bases from V and 0 bases from J, with 12 bases between. The CDR3 extends over 15 amino acids. The V gene's germline CDR1 is SGHRS and CDR2 YFSETQ. CDR3 nucleotides: TGCGCCAGCAGCCGGGCCGGGATAAGCACAGATACGCAGTATTTT. Protein product: CASSRAGISTDTQYF.

The chain combines TRBV10-2 with TRBJ1-5; 10 bases map to TRBD1. Germline values: CDR1 WSHSY, CDR2 SAAADI. V gave up 6 bases and J gave up 2 bases; unmatched junction bases: 16. CDR3 length: 19 amino acids. The CDR3 protein is CASSSDRGLRSLGNQPQHF. DNA of the CDR3: TGCGCCAGCAGCTCAGACAGGGGGCTGCGCTCTTTAGGCAATCAGCCCCAGCATTTT.

CDR3 bases: TGTGCCAGCAGTTTATTACAGGGAAGGGGGCAGTACTTC. It specifies CASSLLQGRGQYF. The chain has TRBV28 and TRBJ2-7, with D possibly matching TRBD1 (6 bases). Germline V gene lookup returns CDR1 MDHEN and CDR2 SYDVKM. The V end lost 1 base, the J end lost 9 bases, and 13 bases lay between the germline ends. This CDR3 is 13 amino acids long.

The CDR3 nucleotides read TGTGCCAGCAGCCCGGGACTAGCGGGATGGGAGACCCAGTACTTC. Amino acids: CASSPGLAGWETQYF. This sequence joins TRBV5-6 and TRBJ2-5, with TRBD2 matching 13 bases. Trimming at V came to 4 bases and at J to 5 bases, leaving 5 bases not matched to a gene. The V gene's germline CDR1 is SGHDT and CDR2 YYEEEE. The CDR3 totals 15 residues.

This clone has a handful of counts. The chain couples TRBV7-9 to TRBJ1-1; no definite D call. The V end was cut by 1 base, the J end by 8 bases, with 8 bases between. The CDR3 is 12 residues long. Germline values: CDR1 SEHNR, CDR2 FQNEAQ (reference sequence). The CDR3 reads CASSLVSHEAFF. The DNA of the CDR3 is TGTGCCAGCAGCTTAGTCAGCCACGAAGCTTTCTTT.

V usage is TRBV5-1 and J usage is TRBJ2-1, with TRBD1 matching 8 bases. Germline values: CDR1 SGHRS, CDR2 YFSETQ. J was trimmed by 9 bases and V by 0 bases; bases with no gene match: 5. The CDR3 sequence is 14 residues long. The CDR3 region is CASSLAIGQGEQFF. In nucleotides, the CDR3 is TGCGCCAGCAGCTTGGCCATCGGACAGGGTGAGCAGTTCTTC.

This chain joins TRBV30 and TRBJ1-3; D is unclear. Germline CDR1 GTSNPN, CDR2 SVGIG (reference sequence). The CDR3 is made up of 14 amino acids. The V end lost 2 bases, the J end lost 0 bases, and 8 bases lay between the germline ends. CDR3 DNA sequence: TGTGCCTGGAGTATGGGTTCCTCTGGAAACACCATATATTTT. This gives the protein CAWSMGSSGNTIYF.

The chain links TRBV20-1 to TRBJ1-2, with TRBD1 as a possible D gene (5 bases). The length of the CDR3 is 11 residues. CDR1 is DFQATT, CDR2 SNEGSKA, per germline (reference sequence). V dropped 6 bases and J dropped 11 bases, with 16 bases sitting between them. CDR3 protein: CSAKTGTLYTF. The CDR3 nucleotides are TGCAGTGCAAAAACCGGGACCTTATACACCTTC.

The V and J genes are TRBV10-3 and TRBJ2-7, with 7 bases matching TRBD1. CDR3 length equals 14 residues. Germline CDR1 reads ENHRY; CDR2 reads SYGVKD. J was trimmed by 4 bases and V by 6 bases; bases with no gene match: 9. The CDR3 nucleotides are TGTGCCATCAGGGGGGCAGGGGGTTTGTACGAGCAGTACTTC. Amino acids: CAIRGAGGLYEQYF.

J is TRBJ1-5 and V is TRBV21-1; whether TRBD1, the table's D call, matches the DNA was not checked. TRBV21-1 is listed as a pseudogene. The CDR3 loop spans 15 amino acids. The CDR3 region is CASSKGGRGKQPQHF. Here the CDR3 DNA reads TGTGCCAGCAGCAAAGGCGGCAGGGGGAAGCAGCCCCAGCATTTT.

This clone was picked up one time. The V call is TRBV4-2, the J call TRBJ1-1; perhaps TRBD1 as D (6 bases). Germline CDR1 LGHNA, CDR2 YNFKEQ. Trimming left V 0 bases short and J 8 bases short, with 13 bases between. The CDR3 extends over 14 amino acids. DNA of the CDR3: TGTGCCAGCAGCCAAGATACAGGGCGTGCCGAAGCTTTCTTT. Protein product: CASSQDTGRAEAFF.

The rearrangement links TRBV30 to TRBJ1-3, with D unclear. The V gene's germline CDR1 is GTSNPN and CDR2 SVGIG (reference sequence). Trimming removed 2 bases from V and 2 bases from J, with 10 bases in between. The CDR3 covers 14 residues. DNA for the CDR3: TGTGCCTGGAGTCTCAGTCTTGCTGGAAACACCATATATTTT. It specifies CAWSLSLAGNTIYF.